Listed below are T cell receptor beta chains from one sample, sequenced in a study of T-cell reconstitution after alpha-beta-depleted transplantation in children. Each CDR3 protein is one row after TCRdb ran MiXCR on the PCR reads. The data hold hundreds of thousands of distinct CDR3 sequences, with approximately 12% observed a single time. The material sequenced was PBMCs, mostly from graft donor cells, taken 360 days after TCRalphabeta/CD19-depleted stem cell transplant. These receptors originate from a male patient between 5 and 17 years old who had a stem cell transplant for acute myeloid leukemia, so the T cells may come from the graft donor. Each CDR3 is given with its conserved first and last residue. The D gene is left open where the match is weak. For some rows the clone size is stated as once, few or many, or as a class when expanded; others skip it.

abundance	d_gene	v_gene	j_gene	CDR3nt	CDR3aa
few	TRBD2	TRBV12-3/TRBV12-4	TRBJ2-7	TGTGCCAGCAGTAAACTAGCGGGAGGGCCCCCGTTGCAGTACTTC	CASSKLAGGPPLQYF
NA	NA	TRBV18	TRBJ1-1	TGTGCCAGCTCATGGGCGACTGAAGCTTTCTTT	CASSWATEAFF
few	NA	TRBV10-3	TRBJ2-1	TGTGCCATCAGATCTGAACGTCATTCGTACAATGAGCAGTTCTTC	CAIRSERHSYNEQFF
NA	NA	TRBV3-1	TRBJ1-1	TGTGCCAGCAGCCAAGTAGAAATCTGGGGGGAAGCTTTCTTT	CASSQVEIWGEAFF
many	NA	TRBV4-3	TRBJ2-1	TGCGCCAGCTCCCAAGCCTCTGAGCAGTTCTTC	CASSQASEQFF
few	NA	TRBV29-1	TRBJ2-2	TGCAGCGCCCCCGGGGTGGGCACCGGGGAGCTGTTTTTT	CSAPGVGTGELFF
many	NA	TRBV29-1	TRBJ2-3	TGCAGCGTTTCCAAGGGACCTAGCACAGATACGCAGTATTTT	CSVSKGPSTDTQYF
NA	TRBD2	TRBV28	TRBJ2-7	TGTGCCAGCAGGGATCGGGAGGGCCTTATTTACGAGCAGTACTTC	CASRDREGLIYEQYF
few	NA	TRBV3-1	TRBJ2-7	TGTGCCAGCAGCCAAGATCGGGTAGGGGGTCCCGAGCAGTACTTC	CASSQDRVGGPEQYF
few	TRBD2	TRBV4-1	TRBJ2-1	TGCGCCAGCAGCCAAGGCCGTACTAGCGGCTACAATGAGCAGTTCTTC	CASSQGRTSGYNEQFF
NA	NA	TRBV20-1	TRBJ1-1	TGCAGTGCTAGTTCGCAGAGTGGGACTGAAGCTTTCTTT	CSASSQSGTEAFF
many	TRBD1	TRBV12-3/TRBV12-4	TRBJ2-1	TGTGCCAGCACTATAGGAGGACAGGGGAATGAGCAGTTCTTC	CASTIGGQGNEQFF
NA	TRBD1	TRBV28	TRBJ1-5	TGTGCCAGCAGTTTTATTAGGTCGACAGGGCCTAATCAGCCCCAGCATTTT	CASSFIRSTGPNQPQHF
NA	TRBD2	TRBV5-1	TRBJ2-1	TGCGCCAGCAGCCTGGGACTAGCGGGAGGGCCCATTAACAATGAGCAGTTCTTC	CASSLGLAGGPINNEQFF
few	NA	TRBV25-1	TRBJ1-4	TGTGCCAGCAGTGAATATGCAGGGTTAGAGACTAATGAAAAACTGTTTTTT	CASSEYAGLETNEKLFF
NA	NA	TRBV28	TRBJ1-1	TGTGCCAGCAGTTTCCACTTGGGGGGGATCTCGGTCAGGGAAGCTTTCTTT	CASSFHLGGISVREAFF
NA	NA	TRBV29-1	TRBJ2-7	TGCAGCGTTGTCCCCCTAGGCAACGAGCAGTACTTC	CSVVPLGNEQYF
NA	TRBD2	TRBV13	TRBJ2-7	TGTGCCAGCAGCTTAGGGGGACTAGAGGCCTACGAGCAGTACTTC	CASSLGGLEAYEQYF
NA	NA	TRBV20-1	TRBJ2-7	TGCAGTGCTAGAGATGAGGGCAGGGGTCTTTCGTACGAGCAGTACTTC	CSARDEGRGLSYEQYF
many	NA	TRBV29-1	TRBJ2-7	TGCAGCGTTCTGGGAATGCCCTACGAGCAGTACTTC	CSVLGMPYEQYF
many	NA	TRBV18	TRBJ2-5	TGTGCCAGCTCACCACGGGCAGGGAACCAAGAGACCCAGTACTTC	CASSPRAGNQETQYF
NA	TRBD1	TRBV6-1	TRBJ2-3	TGTGCCAGCAGCCGACAGGGCTCAGATACGCAGTATTTT	CASSRQGSDTQYF
NA	NA	TRBV29-1	TRBJ1-2	TGCAGCGTGGCAACTCAGGGCAACTATGGCTACACCTTC	CSVATQGNYGYTF
NA	NA	TRBV4-3	TRBJ2-1	TGCGCCAGCAGCCCCACCGCCCTTTCTCTGGGTCCCTACAATGAGCAGTTCTTC	CASSPTALSLGPYNEQFF
NA	NA	TRBV4-3	TRBJ2-7	TGCGCCAGCAGTCGTCGGGCCAGGGACGCCTACGAGCAGTACTTC	CASSRRARDAYEQYF
few	NA	TRBV4-3	TRBJ2-3	TGCGCCAGCAGCTCCGTCGGCGGCCCAACGCAGTATTTT	CASSSVGGPTQYF
few	TRBD1	TRBV6-1	TRBJ2-7	TGTGCCAGCACGGACAGGGCCACCTACGAGCAGTACTTC	CASTDRATYEQYF
few	NA	TRBV19	TRBJ1-1	TGTGCCAGTAGTATTTTCGGTTTTAAGACTGAAGCTTTCTTT	CASSIFGFKTEAFF
few	TRBD2	TRBV20-1	TRBJ2-7	TGCAGTGCGGGTCCTAGCGGGCCCCCCTACGAGCAGTACTTC	CSAGPSGPPYEQYF
many	NA	TRBV7-7	TRBJ2-2	TGTGCTAGCAGCTTAGTTAGCGGGAACACCGGGGAGCTGTTTTTT	CASSLVSGNTGELFF
few	NA	TRBV20-1	TRBJ2-6	TGCAGTGCTAGAGCCGGCTTCGGGGCCAACGTCCTGACTTTC	CSARAGFGANVLTF
many	TRBD2	TRBV12-3/TRBV12-4	TRBJ2-1	TGTGCCAGCAGTTTTAGCGGGGGGGCCTATGAGCAGTTCTTC	CASSFSGGAYEQFF
few	NA	TRBV5-1	TRBJ2-7	TGCGCCAGCAGCTTGGCACAGACTGGCCAGGCGTTAACCTACGAGCAGTACTTC	CASSLAQTGQALTYEQYF
many	NA	TRBV25-1	TRBJ2-5	TGTGCCAGCAGTGAATTAGGGGGCGGGAGGAAGAAGACCCAGTACTTC	CASSELGGGRKKTQYF
NA	NA	TRBV5-1	TRBJ1-1	TGCGCCAGCAGCTTGGTTCAGGGCCCGAACACTGAAGCTTTCTTT	CASSLVQGPNTEAFF
NA	TRBD1	TRBV14	TRBJ2-7	TGTGCCAGCAGCCCCCGCCCGGGACAGGGCTCCTACTACGAGCAGTACTTC	CASSPRPGQGSYYEQYF
many	TRBD2	TRBV7-6	TRBJ2-1	TGTGCCAGCAGCTTAGCGCTGGGACTAGCGGGAGGGCTGACCTACAATGAGCAGTTCTTC	CASSLALGLAGGLTYNEQFF
few	TRBD1	TRBV5-1	TRBJ2-4	TGCGCCAGCAGCCCCGGACAGGGAGGCGACATTCAGTACTTC	CASSPGQGGDIQYF
few	TRBD1	TRBV28	TRBJ1-6	TGTGCCAGCTGGCCACAGGGGGCTTTTTCACCCCTCCACTTT	CASWPQGAFSPLHF
many	TRBD2	TRBV20-1	TRBJ2-3	TGCAGTGCTAGGGTCCCGGGACTAGCGGTGAGCACAGATACGCAGTATTTT	CSARVPGLAVSTDTQYF
many	NA	TRBV14	TRBJ2-1	TGTGCCAGCAGCCAAGGGCTTTACAATGAGCAGTTCTTC	CASSQGLYNEQFF
many	NA	TRBV15	TRBJ2-7	TGTGCCACCAGCAGAGGGACAGCAAGCTCCTACGAGCAGTACTTC	CATSRGTASSYEQYF
few	NA	TRBV4-3	TRBJ1-5	TGCGCCAGCAGCCAAGATCTCGGGCCGAGCAATCAGCCCCAGCATTTT	CASSQDLGPSNQPQHF
NA	TRBD1	TRBV6-5	TRBJ2-5	TGTGCCAGCAGTTACCTCGCCGCGACAGGGGGTCCGGAGACCCAGTACTTC	CASSYLAATGGPETQYF
many	NA	TRBV4-3	TRBJ2-7	TGCGCCAGCAGCCAAGATCCGGCAACTTACGAGCAGTACTTC	CASSQDPATYEQYF
few	NA	TRBV4-3	TRBJ2-7	TGCGCCAGCAGCCAAGGACAGTCCGAGAACCACGAGCAGTACTTC	CASSQGQSENHEQYF
few	NA	TRBV7-9	TRBJ2-3	TGTGCCAGCAGCCGGGAATTCACAGATACGCAGTATTTT	CASSREFTDTQYF
NA	TRBD2	TRBV29-1	TRBJ2-7	TGCAGCGTTGAAGATCAAGGACTAGTCGGCGAGCAGTACTTC	CSVEDQGLVGEQYF
NA	NA	TRBV7-2	TRBJ2-7	TGTGCCAGCAGCTTGGCTATCCTTTCCTACGAGCAGTACTTC	CASSLAILSYEQYF
NA	NA	TRBV28	TRBJ2-7	TGTGCCAGCAGTCTCCCCCCGGGACAGGTAGCGGGAGTGCTTAAACACGAGCAGTACTTC	CASSLPPGQVAGVLKHEQYF
NA	NA	TRBV28	TRBJ2-7	TGTGCCAGCAGTTTATGGGACCGGCCCTACGAGCAGTACTTC	CASSLWDRPYEQYF
NA	NA	TRBV28	TRBJ2-1	TGTGCCAGCAGTTGGGAGACGGATGAGCAGTTCTTC	CASSWETDEQFF